A selection of T cell receptor beta chains follows, all from one sample in a study of PD-1 blockade in classical Hodgkin lymphoma. The repertoire was sequenced with immunoSEQ multiplex PCR; TCRdb's copy has only in-frame clones and lacks some. The data show 89,000 or so clones, around 90% seen once. Here the sequenced sample was peripheral blood mononuclear cells (PBMCs), taken before the second cycle of nivolumab. The receptors derive from a human donor with classical Hodgkin lymphoma. Each CDR3 is given with its conserved first and last residue. D genes are given only for firm matches. Size tells how often a clone was seen (once, few, many) or the class of an expanded clone, and some rows leave it out.

clone size,D gene,J gene,V gene,CDR3 DNA,CDR3 protein
-,-,TRBJ1-5,TRBV6-1,TGTGCCAGCACCACGGGGGGGCAGCCCCAGCATTTT,CASTTGGQPQHF
-,-,TRBJ1-2,TRBV5-4,TGTGCCAGCAGTCAAAGCCGGGACGGCTATGGCTACACCTTC,CASSQSRDGYGYTF
once,-,TRBJ2-7,TRBV29-1,TGCAGCGTGATGATCCATCTGGGCGAGCAGTACTTC,CSVMIHLGEQYF
-,TRBD2,TRBJ2-1,TRBV27,TGTGCCAGCAGTCTAAACCCGGGACTAGACGTCTACAATGAGCAGTTCTTC,CASSLNPGLDVYNEQFF
once,-,TRBJ1-5,TRBV6-6,TGTGCCAGCAGCCTCAGGCTCAATCAGCCCCAGCATTTT,CASSLRLNQPQHF
-,TRBD2,TRBJ2-7,TRBV5-1,TGCGCCAGCAGCTTGGCGGGACTAGTTGGGTACGAGCAGTACTTC,CASSLAGLVGYEQYF
-,TRBD2,TRBJ2-2,TRBV28,TGTGCCAGCAGTTTAGGTAGCGGGGTGAGCACCGGGGAGCTGTTTTTT,CASSLGSGVSTGELFF
few,-,TRBJ2-7,TRBV10-2,TGCGCCAGCATGTCGAGGACCCGTGTCGAGCAGTACTTC,CASMSRTRVEQYF
once,-,TRBJ2-5,TRBV5-4,TGTGCCAGCAGCTTGGCACCGGGTATTCAAGAGACCCAGTACTTC,CASSLAPGIQETQYF
medium-sized,-,TRBJ2-7,TRBV11-2,TGTGCCAGCAGCTTTGGGTGGGGGATAAACGACGAGCAGTACTTC,CASSFGWGINDEQYF
-,TRBD1,TRBJ2-1,TRBV25-1,TGTGCCAGCAGTGAATGGGGCAGGGGGCTGGATGAGCAGTTCTTC,CASSEWGRGLDEQFF
once,TRBD2,TRBJ2-5,TRBV5-1,TGCGCCAGCAGCGAAGGGACTAGCGGGGTCCAAGAGACCCAGTACTTC,CASSEGTSGVQETQYF
-,-,TRBJ2-7,TRBV27,TGTGCCAGCAGAACATTGGGTGATGAGCAGTACTTC,CASRTLGDEQYF
-,-,TRBJ2-3,TRBV6-1,TGTGCCAGCAGTGAAGGCAGCCCTAGCACAGATACGCAGTATTTT,CASSEGSPSTDTQYF
-,TRBD2,TRBJ2-1,TRBV7-8,TGTGCCAGCAGCATCCGACTAGCGGCCCGGCGGAATGAGCAGTTCTTC,CASSIRLAARRNEQFF
-,-,TRBJ2-2,TRBV9,TGTGCCAGCAGCGTAGTCGGTTACACCGGGGAGCTGTTTTTT,CASSVVGYTGELFF
-,-,TRBJ2-3,TRBV30,TGTGCCTGGAGTGTCGTGGGCCTCACAGATACGCAGTATTTT,CAWSVVGLTDTQYF
-,TRBD1,TRBJ1-2,TRBV5-6,TGTGCCAGCAGCTTGCAGGGGGCGCGTGGCTACACCTTC,CASSLQGARGYTF
-,-,TRBJ2-3,TRBV5-8,TGTGCCAGCAGCTTGGAAGGGACAGATACGCAGTATTTT,CASSLEGTDTQYF
-,-,TRBJ2-1,TRBV5-1,TGCGCCAGCAGCTTGCAAGGGGCCTACAATGAGCAGTTCTTC,CASSLQGAYNEQFF
few,-,TRBJ1-1,TRBV12-5,TGTGCTAGTGGCCCTTCCCAGGGAAACACTGAAGCTTTCTTT,CASGPSQGNTEAFF
-,-,TRBJ2-7,TRBV6-5,TGTGCCAGCAGGAAGCTGATGACACACCTGCAGTACTTC,CASRKLMTHLQYF
-,-,TRBJ1-5,TRBV30,TGTGCCTGGGAGTCCCACAGGGCAAGCAATCAGCCCCAGCATTTT,CAWESHRASNQPQHF
-,-,TRBJ1-5,TRBV13,TGTGCCAGCAGCCTGGGGCGGGATCAGCCCCAGCATTTT,CASSLGRDQPQHF
-,-,TRBJ2-5,TRBV7-3,TGTGCCAGCAGCTTAACGCCCCAAGAGACCCAGTACTTC,CASSLTPQETQYF
-,TRBD1,TRBJ1-1,TRBV6-5,TGTGCCAGCAGTTGGACAGGGAGGGACACTGAAGCTTTCTTT,CASSWTGRDTEAFF
-,TRBD2,TRBJ2-2,TRBV19,TGTGCCAGTAGTTCAAGGGGACTACCAAACACCGGGGAGCTGTTTTTT,CASSSRGLPNTGELFF
once,TRBD2,TRBJ2-2,TRBV19,TGTGCCAGTAGTACGGGTGGTCGGGAGGCGGACACCGGGGAGCTGTTTTTT,CASSTGGREADTGELFF
few,-,TRBJ1-2,TRBV29-1,TGCAGCGTTGATCACCGCTATGGCTACACCTTC,CSVDHRYGYTF
once,-,TRBJ2-7,TRBV19,TGTGCCAGTAGTATAAGTAGCGGACGCGAGCAGTACTTC,CASSISSGREQYF
once,-,TRBJ1-2,TRBV30,TGTGCCTGGAGTGTAAGAGAAGGGGCGGGCTACACCTTC,CAWSVREGAGYTF
-,TRBD2,TRBJ2-1,TRBV7-9,TGTGCCAGCAGCTCACTCGGGGCTAGCGGGAGGGCCTACAATGAGCAGTTCTTC,CASSSLGASGRAYNEQFF
-,TRBD2,TRBJ2-2,TRBV5-6,TGTGCCAGCAGTAACCGACGACTAGCGGCGGTCGGGGAGCTGTTTTTT,CASSNRRLAAVGELFF
-,TRBD1,TRBJ2-2,TRBV5-1,TGCGCCAGCAGTAACGTGGACAGGGGAGGAGCCGGGGAGCTGTTTTTT,CASSNVDRGGAGELFF
-,-,TRBJ2-7,TRBV29-1,TGCAGCGTTGGACCTGGGGGACAAGGCTACGAGCAGTACTTC,CSVGPGGQGYEQYF
-,TRBD1,TRBJ2-7,TRBV7-9,TGTGCCAGCAGCTCCTATAGACAGGGGGCGGGTTACGAGCAGTACTTC,CASSSYRQGAGYEQYF
-,TRBD1,TRBJ2-3,TRBV9,TGTGCCAGCAGCGTAGCCGGGACAGGGACCACAGATACGCAGTATTTT,CASSVAGTGTTDTQYF
-,-,TRBJ1-4,TRBV7-9,TGTGCCAGCAGCTTAGCCGGGACCATTGGGGAAAAACTGTTTTTT,CASSLAGTIGEKLFF
once,-,TRBJ2-2,TRBV27,TGTGCCAGCAGTTTATCGAGGAATGGGGCCGGGGAGCTGTTTTTT,CASSLSRNGAGELFF